This note documents a single T cell receptor (beta chain) sequence. This sample was included in a study of blood T cell repertoires in COVID-19. Across the whole study: The cDNA or gDNA used as material had been derived from T cells, B-cell-depleted T cells, or PBMCs.

Under the authors' procedure: Amplification of reference gene primers provided the estimated nucleated cell counts. The assay was immunoSEQ multiplex PCR, and TCRdb's table has in-frame clones only and misses some. D and trimming come from the DNA, and the V and J calls and clone size come from that table. The repertoire holds over 150,000 clones, with around 83% as singletons. This CDR3 spans 16 amino acids. V trimming: 5 bases; J trimming: 0 bases; junction bases outside the gene matches: 9. In germline, CDR1 is SGHRS, CDR2 YFSETQ. The Seattle site enrolled patients during active infection and followed them longitudinally.

The clonotype was recovered from a woman aged 55-75 years with COVID-19, enrolled during active disease. What was sequenced was peripheral blood. The chain links TRBV5-1 to TRBJ2-3; 7 bases line up with TRBD1. CDR3 loop: CASSWWGQSSTDTQYF. DNA of the CDR3: TGCGCCAGCAGTTGGTGGGGACAGTCCAGCACAGATACGCAGTATTTT.